This is a list of T cell receptor beta chains from one sample in a study of PD-1 blockade in classical Hodgkin lymphoma. Method: immunoSEQ multiplex PCR; TCRdb's copy keeps in-frame clones and lacks some. Among about 7,500 clones, roughly 90% were seen once, and the ten largest hold around 1.7%. The starting material was CD4+ T cells from blood, obtained at baseline. These receptors were obtained from a human donor with classical Hodgkin lymphoma. Both conserved end residues are part of each CDR3. The D gene is left open where the match is weak. Expanded clones are given a class, and other clones once, few, many or no size at all.

V gene	J gene	clone size	CDR3 length	D gene	CDR3 DNA	CDR3 protein
TRBV7-9	TRBJ2-5	once	16	NA	TGTGCCAGCAGCCCAGGGTGGTTCAGGGGTTATGAGACCCAGTACTTC	CASSPGWFRGYETQYF
TRBV2	TRBJ2-1	once	13	NA	TGTGCCAGCAGCCCGGGATTCTACAATGAGCAGTTCTTC	CASSPGFYNEQFF
TRBV6-5	TRBJ2-7	NA	15	NA	TGTGCCAGCAGTTACTCGAGGGCAGGGAGCTACGAGCAGTACTTC	CASSYSRAGSYEQYF
TRBV30	TRBJ2-3	NA	14	NA	TGTGCCTGGAGTGTATACCCCTCCACAGATACGCAGTATTTT	CAWSVYPSTDTQYF
TRBV10-3	TRBJ1-2	few	15	NA	TGTGCCATCAGTGAAGGGCAGGGTCGGGACTATGGCTACACCTTC	CAISEGQGRDYGYTF
TRBV9	TRBJ2-7	NA	16	TRBD1	TGTGCCAGCAGCGCCGAGGGGACAGGGGTATCCTACGAGCAGTACTTC	CASSAEGTGVSYEQYF
TRBV10-1	TRBJ1-1	NA	12	NA	TGCGCCAGCAGTGCGAGGCAGGGACAAGCTTTCTTT	CASSARQGQAFF
TRBV4-2	TRBJ2-2	NA	19	NA	TGTGCCAGCACTTTGAAGAGGGGGACGCGCGGGGTGAACACCGGGGAGCTGTTTTTT	CASTLKRGTRGVNTGELFF
TRBV7-9	TRBJ2-1	NA	13	NA	TGTGCCAGCAGCCCCCCTGGGGCGGGATGGGTGTTCTTC	CASSPPGAGWVFF
TRBV25-1	TRBJ2-3	NA	16	TRBD2	TGTGCCAGCAGCGTTGCACTAGCGGGAGAAGCAGATACGCAGTATTTT	CASSVALAGEADTQYF
TRBV20-1	TRBJ1-2	NA	11	NA	TGCAGTGCTAAAGGGCCCGATGGCTACACCTTC	CSAKGPDGYTF
TRBV9	TRBJ2-7	NA	11	NA	TGTGCCAGCAGCCCTGGGTACGAGCAGTACTTC	CASSPGYEQYF
TRBV11-2	TRBJ1-3	NA	16	NA	TGTGCCAGCAGCTCGGGCGGGGGGTACTCTGGAAACACCATATATTTT	CASSSGGGYSGNTIYF